This entry features one T cell receptor beta chain sequence. This entry is derived from a study of cytotoxic CD8 clonotypes in ibrutinib-treated CLL. The germline V and J ends were trimmed by 0 bases and 11 bases, with 14 bases remaining between them. The CDR3 has 14 amino acids. Per the germline V gene, CDR1 is LGHNA and CDR2 is YSLEER. Method: immunoSEQ multiplex PCR; TCRdb's copy keeps in-frame clones and lacks some. The table includes about 24,000 clones, approximately 71% detected once. This TCR was recovered from a human donor with chronic lymphocytic leukemia. This chain uses TRBV4-3 with TRBJ2-4; tentative D call: TRBD2 (6 bases). Sequencing was performed on PBMCs, taken after 12 months of ibrutinib treatment. For the CDR3, the DNA is TGCGCCAGCAGCCAAGATTCGCGGGGTCGCCTTCAGTACTTC. Amino acids: CASSQDSRGRLQYF.